This is a list of T cell receptor beta chains from one sample in a study of human T cells and chemical hapten exposure. TCRdb passed the RACE reads through MiXCR, listing each CDR3 protein once. Of fewer than 150,000 distinct CDR3 sequences listed, approximately 10% are singletons. This material consisted of whole blood, taken in connection with sensitization to the hapten diphenylcyclopropenone (DPC). The receptors shown here come from a woman between 50 and 59 years old with alopecia areata. Some clones in this sample may be carry-over from other donors' samples. CDR3s include the opening cysteine and the closing phenylalanine or tryptophan. D genes are given only for firm matches. Clone size, where shown, is once, few, many, or a class for clones that have expanded.

>-|-|TRBJ2-6|TRBV7-3
CASSLTNSGANVLTF
TGTGCCAGCAGCTTAACGAACTCTGGGGCCAACGTCCTGACTTTC
>many|-|TRBJ2-7|TRBV14
CASSQVRPGQPTYEQYF
TGTGCCAGCAGCCAAGTGCGCCCGGGGCAGCCGACCTACGAGCAGTACTTC
>-|-|TRBJ2-5|TRBV6-5
CASSYGPGRPETQYF
TGTGCCAGCAGTTACGGGCCAGGCCGCCCGGAGACCCAGTACTTC
>-|TRBD1|TRBJ1-2|TRBV29-1
CSGDRGDYGYTF
TGCAGCGGCGACAGGGGGGACTATGGCTACACCTTC
>-|-|TRBJ2-7|TRBV5-6
CASSLAVGRFAYEQYF
TGTGCCAGCAGCTTGGCCGTGGGCAGGTTTGCCTACGAGCAGTACTTC
>many|TRBD1|TRBJ2-7|TRBV30
CAWQGAAYEQYF
TGTGCCTGGCAGGGGGCCGCCTACGAGCAGTACTTC
>-|-|TRBJ1-6|TRBV20-1
CSARDPSRVKSPLHF
TGCAGTGCTAGAGATCCGAGCAGGGTTAAATCACCCCTCCACTTT
>-|-|TRBJ2-3|TRBV24-1
CATSDPASLDTQYF
TGTGCCACCAGTGACCCGGCCTCCTTGGATACGCAGTATTTT
>many|-|TRBJ1-5|TRBV20-1
CSAPLGSGTNFGNQPQHF
TGCAGTGCCCCCTTAGGGAGCGGTACTAATTTCGGCAATCAGCCCCAGCATTTT
>-|-|TRBJ2-7|TRBV6-6
CASTDSSYEQYF
TGTGCCAGCACCGACAGCTCCTACGAGCAGTACTTC
>many|TRBD1|TRBJ1-2|TRBV20-1
CSAVTGGIKGYTF
TGCAGTGCGGTAACAGGGGGCATAAAAGGCTACACCTTC
>many|-|TRBJ1-2|TRBV20-1
CSAPPLGQIYGYTF
TGCAGTGCTCCCCCCTTAGGACAGATCTATGGCTACACCTTC
>many|-|TRBJ2-2|TRBV27
CASAGDGNTGELFF
TGTGCCAGCGCAGGCGACGGGAACACCGGGGAGCTGTTTTTT
>many|-|TRBJ1-1|TRBV7-2
CASSFLPTEAFF
TGTGCCAGCAGCTTCCTCCCCACTGAAGCTTTCTTT
>few|-|TRBJ1-3|TRBV25-1
CASSAIGGTISGNTIYF
TGTGCCAGCAGTGCGATTGGGGGGACGATCTCTGGAAACACCATATATTTT
>many|TRBD1|TRBJ2-5|TRBV5-6
CASSSDRDLQETQYF
TGTGCCAGCAGCTCCGACAGGGACCTCCAAGAGACCCAGTACTTC
>-|-|TRBJ1-5|TRBV20-1
CSARDPARAGERGSQPQHF
TGCAGTGCTAGAGATCCCGCCCGCGCGGGGGAGCGCGGTAGTCAGCCCCAGCATTTT
>few|TRBD1|TRBJ1-3|TRBV24-1
CATSGQGPGGNTIYF
TGTGCCACCAGTGGACAGGGGCCTGGGGGAAACACCATATATTTT
>-|-|TRBJ2-1|TRBV3-1
CASSQELARLNEQFF
TGTGCCAGCAGCCAGGAGCTAGCGAGACTCAATGAGCAGTTCTTC
>few|-|TRBJ2-7|TRBV18
CASSPPKGFANEQYF
TGTGCCAGCTCACCACCGAAAGGGTTTGCGAACGAGCAGTACTTC
>many|-|TRBJ2-5|TRBV20-1
CSAVRVLGQETQYF
TGCAGTGCAGTCCGTGTTTTAGGTCAAGAGACCCAGTACTTC
>many|TRBD2|TRBJ2-5|TRBV7-2
CASSLGPRGGTETQYF
TGTGCCAGCAGCTTAGGCCCCCGGGGAGGGACAGAGACCCAGTACTTC
>-|-|TRBJ2-3|TRBV25-1
CASSAGSKRTDTQYF
TGTGCCAGCAGTGCCGGGAGCAAGCGGACAGATACGCAGTATTTT
>many|-|TRBJ2-7|TRBV7-2
CASSFGPYEQYF
TGTGCCAGCAGCTTCGGACCTTACGAGCAGTACTTC
>many|TRBD1|TRBJ2-4|TRBV5-1
CASSLATGQGVQNIQYF
TGCGCCAGCAGCTTGGCTACCGGACAGGGCGTGCAAAACATTCAGTACTTC
>few|-|TRBJ2-5|TRBV6-6
CASSYIGRQETQYF
TGTGCCAGCAGTTATATCGGGAGACAAGAGACCCAGTACTTC
>many|-|TRBJ2-7|TRBV19
CASSIGLPQGSASYEQYF
TGTGCCAGTAGTATAGGCCTCCCTCAAGGTTCCGCCTCCTACGAGCAGTACTTC
>few|-|TRBJ2-5|TRBV7-9
CASSLVAGVQTQYF
TGTGCCAGCAGCTTAGTTGCTGGGGTACAGACCCAGTACTTC
>-|TRBD2|TRBJ2-1|TRBV20-1
CSARDDISGRTTLYNEQFF
TGCAGTGCTAGAGATGACATTAGCGGGAGGACGACTCTCTACAATGAGCAGTTCTTC
>few|TRBD2|TRBJ2-1|TRBV11-3
CASSSKRDREQFF
TGTGCCAGCAGCTCGAAGCGGGATAGGGAGCAGTTCTTC
>few|-|TRBJ2-2|TRBV7-2
CASRPLETGELFF
TGTGCCAGCAGACCTTTAGAGACCGGGGAGCTGTTTTTT
>few|-|TRBJ2-6|TRBV7-2
CASSLSPGANVLTF
TGTGCCAGCAGCTTATCCCCTGGGGCCAACGTCCTGACTTTC
>few|TRBD2|TRBJ2-2|TRBV6-5
CASRRERTTGELFF
TGTGCCAGCAGGCGGGAGAGAACCACCGGGGAGCTGTTTTTT
>few|-|TRBJ2-2|TRBV7-8
CASSLSVWGSRELFF
TGTGCCAGCAGCTTAAGTGTGTGGGGATCTCGGGAGCTGTTTTTT
>-|-|TRBJ2-7|TRBV6-2/TRBV6-3
CASSYGVGIATYEQYF
TGTGCCAGCAGTTACGGGGTCGGTATCGCGACCTACGAGCAGTACTTC
>few|-|TRBJ1-1|TRBV5-1
CASSLVPNTEAFF
TGCGCCAGCAGCTTGGTACCGAACACTGAAGCTTTCTTT
>many|-|TRBJ1-1|TRBV7-9
CASSSAVGGQQAFF
TGTGCCAGCAGCTCCGCCGTGGGGGGGCAGCAAGCTTTCTTT
>many|-|TRBJ2-5|TRBV25-1
CATSKAETQYF
TGTGCCACCTCCAAGGCAGAGACCCAGTACTTC
>many|TRBD1|TRBJ1-5|TRBV12-3/TRBV12-4
CASETGAQAYSNQPQHF
TGTGCCAGCGAAACAGGGGCCCAAGCATATAGCAATCAGCCCCAGCATTTT
>few|-|TRBJ2-1|TRBV3-1
CASSQDPVGAYNEQFF
TGTGCCAGCAGCCAAGACCCCGTTGGCGCCTACAATGAGCAGTTCTTC
>-|TRBD2|TRBJ2-7|TRBV7-3
CASSRGLAVSYEQYF
TGTGCCAGCAGCAGAGGACTAGCGGTCTCCTACGAGCAGTACTTC
>many|-|TRBJ1-1|TRBV28
CATTPGNTEAFF
TGTGCGACCACCCCGGGGAACACTGAAGCTTTCTTT
>few|-|TRBJ1-2|TRBV30
CAWSGGVANYGYTF
TGTGCCTGGAGTGGAGGAGTAGCTAACTATGGCTACACCTTC
>-|-|TRBJ2-3|TRBV12-3/TRBV12-4
CASSPGRVHTQYF
TGTGCCAGCAGCCCAGGGCGGGTACATACGCAGTATTTT
>-|-|TRBJ1-5|TRBV27
CASSTRNQPQHF
TGTGCCAGCAGTACTCGAAACCAGCCCCAGCATTTT
>-|TRBD2|TRBJ2-7|TRBV12-3/TRBV12-4
CASSTSGRTYEQYF
TGTGCCAGCAGCACTAGCGGGAGGACCTACGAGCAGTACTTC
>few|-|TRBJ1-2|TRBV20-1
CSARDSGGGNYGYTF
TGCAGTGCTAGAGATTCTGGAGGGGGGAACTATGGCTACACCTTC
>many|-|TRBJ2-3|TRBV5-6
CASSFQALSSADTQYF
TGTGCCAGCAGCTTCCAAGCCCTTAGTAGCGCAGATACGCAGTATTTT
>-|-|TRBJ2-5|TRBV5-1
CASSSLSSRETQYF
TGCGCCAGCAGCTCGCTGTCGAGCAGGGAGACCCAGTACTTC
>few|-|TRBJ2-2|TRBV4-2
CASSQAGEYTGELFF
TGTGCCAGCAGCCAAGCGGGAGAGTACACCGGGGAGCTGTTTTTT
>many|TRBD2|TRBJ2-3|TRBV6-2/TRBV6-3
CATLKLLAGQRDTQYF
TGTGCCACCCTTAAACTCCTAGCGGGCCAACGGGATACGCAGTATTTT
>few|-|TRBJ2-3|TRBV7-2
CASSLGASAGGADTQYF
TGTGCCAGCAGCTTAGGGGCATCTGCCGGAGGCGCAGATACGCAGTATTTT
>-|-|TRBJ2-5|TRBV3-1
CASSQELAAYQETQYF
TGTGCCAGCAGCCAGGAATTAGCGGCCTACCAAGAGACCCAGTACTTC